Listed below are T cell receptor beta chains from one sample, sequenced in a study of CD8+CD57+ T cells in acquired aplastic anemia. TCRdb used MiXCR to reprocess the reads, holding one entry per CDR3 protein. The sample lists 50,000 or so distinct CDR3 sequences; approximately 50% were seen once. Sequenced sample: sorted CD4+, CD8+, or CD8+CD57+ T cells (not recorded which) from PBMCs. These receptors came from a human donor with aplastic anemia. CDR3s include the opening cysteine and the closing phenylalanine or tryptophan. The order of the fields is V gene, D gene, clone size, J gene, CDR3 length, CDR3 DNA, CDR3 protein. A D gene is named only where the DNA matches it firmly. The size entry is marked missing in some rows and otherwise reads once, few, many or a size class.

V gene: TRBV14; D gene: NA; clone size: many; J gene: TRBJ2-5; CDR3 length: 15; CDR3 DNA: TGTGCCAGCAGCCAAGGGACCTCCGACGGGGAGACCCAGTACTTC; CDR3 protein: CASSQGTSDGETQYF
V gene: TRBV6-6; D gene: TRBD2; clone size: NA; J gene: TRBJ2-4; CDR3 length: 17; CDR3 DNA: TGTGCCAGCAGTTACTCGGTAGTTGGGACTAGCCAAAACATTCAGTACTTC; CDR3 protein: CASSYSVVGTSQNIQYF
V gene: TRBV25-1; D gene: TRBD1; clone size: NA; J gene: TRBJ2-3; CDR3 length: 17; CDR3 DNA: TGTGCCAGCAGTGAATATTATCACCCTGACAGGGCAGATACGCAGTATTTC; CDR3 protein: CASSEYYHPDRADTQYF
V gene: TRBV10-2; D gene: NA; clone size: NA; J gene: TRBJ2-7; CDR3 length: 13; CDR3 DNA: TGCGCCAGCAGTGAAGGTTTAGTTGGCGAGCAGTACTTC; CDR3 protein: CASSEGLVGEQYF
V gene: TRBV19; D gene: NA; clone size: medium-sized; J gene: TRBJ1-5; CDR3 length: 14; CDR3 DNA: TGTGCCAGTAAAGGGAAGGGATCGGGTCAGCCCCAGCATTTT; CDR3 protein: CASKGKGSGQPQHF
V gene: TRBV5-4; D gene: NA; clone size: many; J gene: TRBJ1-4; CDR3 length: 14; CDR3 DNA: TGTGCCAGCAGCCCTACAACTGCTAATGAAAAACTGTTTTTT; CDR3 protein: CASSPTTANEKLFF
V gene: TRBV19; D gene: NA; clone size: NA; J gene: TRBJ2-5; CDR3 length: 13; CDR3 DNA: TGTGCCAGTAGTAGACAGGCGGGGGAGACCCAGTACTTC; CDR3 protein: CASSRQAGETQYF
V gene: TRBV4-1; D gene: TRBD1; clone size: NA; J gene: TRBJ1-1; CDR3 length: 15; CDR3 DNA: TGCGCCAGCAGCGCTAGGACAGGGGGCGTCACTGAAGCTTTCTTT; CDR3 protein: CASSARTGGVTEAFF
V gene: TRBV19; D gene: NA; clone size: once; J gene: TRBJ1-1; CDR3 length: 13; CDR3 DNA: TGTGCCAGTAGTATGTTTGTGGGAATTGAAGCTTTCTTT; CDR3 protein: CASSMFVGIEAFF
V gene: TRBV6-1; D gene: TRBD1; clone size: few; J gene: TRBJ1-1; CDR3 length: 14; CDR3 DNA: TGTGCCAGCAGGACCGGGACAGGGGGCACTGAAGCTTTCTTT; CDR3 protein: CASRTGTGGTEAFF
V gene: TRBV2; D gene: TRBD2; clone size: many; J gene: TRBJ2-1; CDR3 length: 14; CDR3 DNA: TGTGCCAGCCCCCTAGCGGGGGGCGGAAATGAGCAGTTCTTC; CDR3 protein: CASPLAGGGNEQFF
V gene: TRBV27; D gene: NA; clone size: many; J gene: TRBJ2-6; CDR3 length: 16; CDR3 DNA: TGTGCCAGCAGTAGGGGTGGGTTCACTGGGGCCAACGTCCTGACTTTC; CDR3 protein: CASSRGGFTGANVLTF
V gene: TRBV10-2; D gene: NA; clone size: NA; J gene: TRBJ2-1; CDR3 length: 12; CDR3 DNA: TGCGCGAGCGCCAGTGGTTTGGATGAGCAGTTCTTC; CDR3 protein: CASASGLDEQFF
V gene: TRBV7-9; D gene: NA; clone size: NA; J gene: TRBJ2-3; CDR3 length: 16; CDR3 DNA: TGTGCCAGCAGCATCGGGACCTATGGGGGCACAGATACGCAGTATTTT; CDR3 protein: CASSIGTYGGTDTQYF
V gene: TRBV7-8; D gene: NA; clone size: NA; J gene: TRBJ2-7; CDR3 length: 14; CDR3 DNA: TGTACCAGCAGCCTACCAGAGGACAGCTACGAGCAGTACTTC; CDR3 protein: CTSSLPEDSYEQYF
V gene: TRBV5-8; D gene: TRBD2; clone size: NA; J gene: TRBJ2-7; CDR3 length: 14; CDR3 DNA: TGTGCCAGCAGCTTTAGCGGGGGGGCGTCCGTGCAGTACTTC; CDR3 protein: CASSFSGGASVQYF
V gene: TRBV7-8; D gene: TRBD1; clone size: many; J gene: TRBJ1-1; CDR3 length: 14; CDR3 DNA: TGTGCCAGCAGCCCGACAGGGGGCTGGACTGAAGCTTTCTTT; CDR3 protein: CASSPTGGWTEAFF
V gene: TRBV9; D gene: NA; clone size: NA; J gene: TRBJ1-3; CDR3 length: 19; CDR3 DNA: TGTGCCAGCAGCGTAGAGGATCCTGACAGAGTCTTCCCTGGAAACACCATATATTTT; CDR3 protein: CASSVEDPDRVFPGNTIYF
V gene: TRBV29-1; D gene: TRBD1; clone size: NA; J gene: TRBJ1-2; CDR3 length: 12; CDR3 DNA: TGCAGCGGGACAGGGGGACTAGACGGCTACACCTTC; CDR3 protein: CSGTGGLDGYTF
V gene: TRBV12-5; D gene: TRBD2; clone size: NA; J gene: TRBJ2-7; CDR3 length: 17; CDR3 DNA: TGTGCTAGTGGTTTGCCTGAGGCGCGGGGGGCGCTGGACGAGCAGTACTTC; CDR3 protein: CASGLPEARGALDEQYF
V gene: TRBV2; D gene: NA; clone size: NA; J gene: TRBJ1-1; CDR3 length: 11; CDR3 DNA: TGTGCCAGCGACGGACGTAAAGAAGCTTTCTTT; CDR3 protein: CASDGRKEAFF
V gene: TRBV7-2; D gene: NA; clone size: NA; J gene: TRBJ2-7; CDR3 length: 16; CDR3 DNA: TGTGCCAGCAGCTTAGCGCTGGTTCCAGGGACCTACGAGCAGTACTTC; CDR3 protein: CASSLALVPGTYEQYF
V gene: TRBV4-3; D gene: TRBD1; clone size: NA; J gene: TRBJ1-5; CDR3 length: 14; CDR3 DNA: TGCGCCAGCAGACTAGGGGGCGCGGGTCAGCCCCAGCATTTT; CDR3 protein: CASRLGGAGQPQHF
V gene: TRBV29-1; D gene: NA; clone size: NA; J gene: TRBJ2-3; CDR3 length: 13; CDR3 DNA: TGCAGCGTTGACGTGGGGGTCCTAGATACGCAGTATTTT; CDR3 protein: CSVDVGVLDTQYF
V gene: TRBV20-1; D gene: NA; clone size: NA; J gene: TRBJ2-1; CDR3 length: 14; CDR3 DNA: TGCAGTGCTAGCAGGAGGGGATACTACAATGAGCAGTTCTTC; CDR3 protein: CSASRRGYYNEQFF
V gene: TRBV2; D gene: NA; clone size: once; J gene: TRBJ2-7; CDR3 length: 14; CDR3 DNA: TGTGCCAGCAGTGACATAGCGATCTCCTACGAGCAGTACTTC; CDR3 protein: CASSDIAISYEQYF
V gene: TRBV2; D gene: NA; clone size: NA; J gene: TRBJ1-5; CDR3 length: 14; CDR3 DNA: TGTGCCAGCAGTGACCTGAATAGCAATCAGCCCCAGCATTTT; CDR3 protein: CASSDLNSNQPQHF
V gene: TRBV29-1; D gene: TRBD1; clone size: few; J gene: TRBJ2-1; CDR3 length: 14; CDR3 DNA: TGCAGCGTTGAGGAACAGGGGATTCACAATGAGCAGTTCTTC; CDR3 protein: CSVEEQGIHNEQFF
V gene: TRBV10-2; D gene: TRBD2; clone size: few; J gene: TRBJ2-7; CDR3 length: 12; CDR3 DNA: TGCGCCAGCAGACTAGCGGACTACGAGCAGTACTTC; CDR3 protein: CASRLADYEQYF
V gene: TRBV4-1; D gene: NA; clone size: medium-sized; J gene: TRBJ2-7; CDR3 length: 14; CDR3 DNA: TGCGCCAGCAGCGACCGAGTCGCAGTTTACGAGCAGTACTTC; CDR3 protein: CASSDRVAVYEQYF
V gene: TRBV4-2; D gene: TRBD1; clone size: NA; J gene: TRBJ1-2; CDR3 length: 17; CDR3 DNA: TGTGCCAGCGCCCGCGGACAGGGGGCTCTCACTAACTATGGCTACACCTTC; CDR3 protein: CASARGQGALTNYGYTF
V gene: TRBV10-2; D gene: TRBD2; clone size: NA; J gene: TRBJ2-1; CDR3 length: 15; CDR3 DNA: TGCGCCAGCACGACTAGCGGGACTTACTACAATGAGCAGTTCTTC; CDR3 protein: CASTTSGTYYNEQFF
V gene: TRBV29-1; D gene: NA; clone size: NA; J gene: TRBJ1-2; CDR3 length: 11; CDR3 DNA: TGCAGCGTTGAATTCGGGGGCTGGTCCACCTTC; CDR3 protein: CSVEFGGWSTF
V gene: TRBV7-9; D gene: NA; clone size: many; J gene: TRBJ2-3; CDR3 length: 11; CDR3 DNA: TGTGCCAGCAGCTCCTCAGATACGCAGTATTTT; CDR3 protein: CASSSSDTQYF
V gene: TRBV5-1; D gene: TRBD1; clone size: many; J gene: TRBJ2-1; CDR3 length: 15; CDR3 DNA: TGCGCCAGCAGCACGGACAGGGGAGGGTGGTATGAGCAGTTCTTC; CDR3 protein: CASSTDRGGWYEQFF
V gene: TRBV10-3; D gene: NA; clone size: NA; J gene: TRBJ1-4; CDR3 length: 13; CDR3 DNA: TGTGCCATCCAGGACAGAGCGGATGAAAAACTGTTTTTT; CDR3 protein: CAIQDRADEKLFF
V gene: TRBV15; D gene: NA; clone size: NA; J gene: TRBJ2-7; CDR3 length: 15; CDR3 DNA: TGTGCCACCAGCAGAGATCTGGCGGTGACCTACGAGCAGTACTTC; CDR3 protein: CATSRDLAVTYEQYF
V gene: TRBV11-2; D gene: NA; clone size: many; J gene: TRBJ1-1; CDR3 length: 14; CDR3 DNA: TGTGCCAGCAGCCCTCCAGGGTACCGCACTGAAGCTTTCTTT; CDR3 protein: CASSPPGYRTEAFF
V gene: TRBV20-1; D gene: NA; clone size: NA; J gene: TRBJ1-5; CDR3 length: 14; CDR3 DNA: TGCAGTGCTAGGGACAGTTCTAGCAATCAGCCCCAGCATTTT; CDR3 protein: CSARDSSSNQPQHF
V gene: TRBV15; D gene: TRBD1; clone size: NA; J gene: TRBJ2-7; CDR3 length: 14; CDR3 DNA: TGTGCCACCAGCACGAGACAGGGTACCTACGAGCAGTACTTC; CDR3 protein: CATSTRQGTYEQYF
V gene: TRBV7-8; D gene: NA; clone size: few; J gene: TRBJ2-7; CDR3 length: 13; CDR3 DNA: TGTGCCAGCAGCTCGGACAGACACTACGAGCAGTACTTC; CDR3 protein: CASSSDRHYEQYF
V gene: TRBV7-9; D gene: NA; clone size: NA; J gene: TRBJ2-5; CDR3 length: 14; CDR3 DNA: TGTGCCAGCAGCCACACTGGAGGGCGAGAGACCCAGTACTTC; CDR3 protein: CASSHTGGRETQYF
V gene: TRBV30; D gene: NA; clone size: NA; J gene: TRBJ1-3; CDR3 length: 12; CDR3 DNA: TGTGCCTGGACTCCACAGGGAAACACCATATATTTT; CDR3 protein: CAWTPQGNTIYF
V gene: TRBV9; D gene: NA; clone size: many; J gene: TRBJ2-2; CDR3 length: 16; CDR3 DNA: TGTGCCAGCAGCGTAGACGGCGGAGTAAACACCGGGGAGCTGTTTTTT; CDR3 protein: CASSVDGGVNTGELFF
V gene: TRBV7-6; D gene: NA; clone size: few; J gene: TRBJ2-3; CDR3 length: 15; CDR3 DNA: TGTGCCAGCGGCTTATATGTCGGTAGCACAGATACGCAGTATTTT; CDR3 protein: CASGLYVGSTDTQYF
V gene: TRBV24-1; D gene: NA; clone size: NA; J gene: TRBJ2-3; CDR3 length: 11; CDR3 DNA: TGTGCCACCCAGTTTGGGAATACGCAGTATTTT; CDR3 protein: CATQFGNTQYF
V gene: TRBV25-1; D gene: NA; clone size: once; J gene: TRBJ2-3; CDR3 length: 14; CDR3 DNA: TGTGCCAGCAGTTTAGGAGCGGGCACAGATACGCAGTATTTT; CDR3 protein: CASSLGAGTDTQYF
V gene: TRBV2; D gene: NA; clone size: few; J gene: TRBJ1-1; CDR3 length: 11; CDR3 DNA: TGTGCCAGCAGTGGAGGGAGGGAGGCTTTCTTT; CDR3 protein: CASSGGREAFF
V gene: TRBV5-5; D gene: NA; clone size: many; J gene: TRBJ1-4; CDR3 length: 15; CDR3 DNA: TGTGCCAGCAGCTTGAATCTGGGAACTAATGAAAAACTGTTTTTT; CDR3 protein: CASSLNLGTNEKLFF
V gene: TRBV4-2; D gene: TRBD1; clone size: many; J gene: TRBJ1-1; CDR3 length: 19; CDR3 DNA: TGTGCCAGCAGCCAAAAATATCCCGACAGGGTAAGAGGTGGCACTGAAGCTTTCTTT; CDR3 protein: CASSQKYPDRVRGGTEAFF
V gene: TRBV10-2; D gene: NA; clone size: few; J gene: TRBJ1-2; CDR3 length: 16; CDR3 DNA: TGCGCCAGCCGTGAGTCGGTGGCAGGGGTCCGCTATGGCTACACCTTC; CDR3 protein: CASRESVAGVRYGYTF
V gene: TRBV25-1; D gene: TRBD2; clone size: NA; J gene: TRBJ2-1; CDR3 length: 16; CDR3 DNA: TGTGCCAGCACTAAGGGGCTAGCGGGGGTATACAATGAGCAGTTCTTC; CDR3 protein: CASTKGLAGVYNEQFF
V gene: TRBV5-1; D gene: NA; clone size: few; J gene: TRBJ1-1; CDR3 length: 13; CDR3 DNA: TGCGCCAGCAGCTTGGCCCAATTCACTGAAGCTTTCTTT; CDR3 protein: CASSLAQFTEAFF
V gene: TRBV12-3/TRBV12-4; D gene: TRBD1; clone size: NA; J gene: TRBJ1-2; CDR3 length: 12; CDR3 DNA: TGTGCCAGCAGGGGACAGGGCTATGGCTACACCTTC; CDR3 protein: CASRGQGYGYTF